Shown below are 10 T cell receptor beta chains from a single sample sequenced in a study of cytomegalovirus exposure and HLA in healthy donors. The assay was immunoSEQ multiplex PCR, and TCRdb's table has in-frame clones only and misses some. The sample contains a few hundred thousand clones, roughly 90% of which appear only once. The material sequenced was PBMCs. The receptors were gathered from a woman younger than 30 in good health and CMV-seronegative.

The chain combines TRBV6-5 with TRBJ2-3; 13 bases agree with TRBD2. Germline V gene sequence: CDR1 MNHEY, CDR2 SVGAGI. After removal of 6 bases from V and 6 bases from J, the junction contained 6 bases not matched to a gene. There are 15 residues in the CDR3. The CDR3 sequence is CASRHGLAGADTQYF. CDR3 in DNA: TGTGCCAGCAGACACGGACTAGCGGGGGCGGATACGCAGTATTTT.

This chain connects TRBV18 to TRBJ2-7; tentatively, D is TRBD2 (6 bases). The CDR3 length is 13 residues. V gave up 3 bases and J gave up 1 base, with 7 bases separating them. Germline-derived CDR1 and CDR2 are KGHSH and LQKENI. The CDR3 here is CASSPGTSYEQYF. DNA for the CDR3: TGTGCCAGCTCACCCGGGACTTCCTACGAGCAGTACTTC.

This rearrangement joins TRBV27 to TRBJ2-7; 7 bases are shared with TRBD2. Germline CDR1 is MNHEY and CDR2 is SMNVEV (reference sequence). The J segment lost 2 bases and the V segment lost 2 bases, leaving 9 bases of the junction unmatched. The CDR3 is 16 amino acids. CDR3 region: CASSLVSAGETYEQYV. For the CDR3, the DNA is TGTGCCAGCAGTTTAGTTTCGGCGGGGGAGACCTACGAGCAGTACGTC.

This clone was seen more than once but under ten times. CDR3 protein: CASSRLWDRGPGTEAFF. CDR3 nucleotides: TGTGCCAGCAGCAGGCTTTGGGACAGGGGGCCGGGCACTGAAGCTTTCTTT. The chain uses TRBV11-1 and TRBJ1-1; TRBD1 matches at 12 bases. Germline V CDR1 and CDR2: SGHAT, FQDESV (reference sequence). CDR3 length: 17 amino acids. J lost 4 bases, V lost 5 bases, and 11 bases had no gene match. Full variable domain (missing parts from reference TRBV11-1 and TRBJ1-1): EAEVAQSPRYKITEKSQAVAFWCDPISGHATLYWYRQILGQGPELLVQFQDESVVDDSQLPKDRFSAERLKGVDSTLKIQPAELGDSAMYLCASSRLWDRGPGTEAFFGQGTRLTVV.

The chain links TRBV4-3 to TRBJ1-4; weak D call: TRBD1 (5 bases). Trimming took 2 bases from V and 7 from J, leaving 14 bases between them. Germline V CDR1 and CDR2: LGHNA, YSLEER. CDR3 length: 15 residues. The CDR3 sequence: CASSQFQGSGEKLFF. CDR3 nucleotides: TGCGCCAGCAGCCAATTTCAGGGATCTGGTGAAAAACTGTTTTTT.

The chain links TRBV5-5 to TRBJ1-5; possibly TRBD1 for D (5 bases). CDR3 length: 13 residues. V was shortened by 0 bases and J by 7 bases, with 8 bases between the two germline ends. Germline V gene lookup returns CDR1 SGHKS and CDR2 YYEKEE (reference sequence). The CDR3 loop reads CASSLGGGQPQHF. CDR3 sequence (DNA): TGTGCCAGCAGCTTGGGGGGCGGACAGCCCCAGCATTTT.

This chain uses TRBV4-1 with TRBJ1-2; possibly TRBD1 for D (5 bases). The ends were cut back, 0 bases at V and 5 bases at J, with 13 bases in the middle. The CDR3 has 15 residues. Germline CDR1 and CDR2: MGHRA and YSYEKL. The CDR3 protein is CASSQDTGGRYGYTF. CDR3 DNA sequence: TGCGCCAGCAGCCAAGATACGGGGGGTAGGTATGGCTACACCTTC.

This chain links TRBV28 with TRBJ2-1; D is perhaps TRBD1 (5 bases). Germline V lookup: CDR1 MDHEN, CDR2 SYDVKM. Trimming left V 6 bases short and J 5 bases short, with 8 bases between. This CDR3 is 12 amino acids long. The CDR3 here is CASRGPHNEQFF. CDR3 bases: TGTGCCAGCAGGGGGCCTCACAATGAGCAGTTCTTC.

The chain links TRBV4-1 to TRBJ2-5, with D perhaps TRBD2 (5 bases). Germline V CDR1 and CDR2: MGHRA, YSYEKL. CDR3 size: 16 residues. The V and J ends lost 3 bases and 1 base respectively, with 15 bases between them. The CDR3 here is CASSQAGRQSQETQYF. The CDR3 bases are TGCGCCAGCAGCCAGGCGGGTCGACAAAGCCAAGAGACCCAGTACTTC.

J is TRBJ1-2 and V is TRBV28; 7 bases are a match to TRBD1. With V trimmed by 5 bases and J by 3 bases, 3 bases remained unmatched. CDR3 size: 13 residues. The germline V gene encodes CDR1 MDHEN and CDR2 SYDVKM. The CDR3 nucleotides read TGTGCCAGCAGTACAGGGGACGACTATGGCTACACCTTC. It specifies CASSTGDDYGYTF.